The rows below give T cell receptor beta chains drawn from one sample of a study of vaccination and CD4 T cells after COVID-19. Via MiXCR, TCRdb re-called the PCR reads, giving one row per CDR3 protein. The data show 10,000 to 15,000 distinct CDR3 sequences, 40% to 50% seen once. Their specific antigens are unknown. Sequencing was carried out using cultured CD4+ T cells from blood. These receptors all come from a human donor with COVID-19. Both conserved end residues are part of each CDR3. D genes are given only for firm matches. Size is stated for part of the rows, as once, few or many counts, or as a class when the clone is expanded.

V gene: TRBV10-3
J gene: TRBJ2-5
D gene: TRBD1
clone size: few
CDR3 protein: CAISESTGKETQYF
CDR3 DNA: TGTGCCATCAGTGAGTCGACAGGGAAAGAGACCCAGTACTTC

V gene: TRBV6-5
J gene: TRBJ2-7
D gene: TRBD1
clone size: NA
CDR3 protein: CASSYSYQGAVYEQYF
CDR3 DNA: TGTGCCAGCAGTTACTCTTATCAGGGGGCGGTTTACGAGCAGTACTTC

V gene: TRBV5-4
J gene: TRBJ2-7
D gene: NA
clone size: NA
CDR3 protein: CASSSPRGFSYEQYF
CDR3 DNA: TGTGCCAGCAGCTCCCCGAGGGGGTTCTCCTACGAGCAGTACTTC

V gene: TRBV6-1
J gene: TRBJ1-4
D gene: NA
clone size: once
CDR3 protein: CASSPHETNEKLFF
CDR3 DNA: TGTGCCAGCAGTCCCCACGAGACGAATGAAAAACTGTTTTTT

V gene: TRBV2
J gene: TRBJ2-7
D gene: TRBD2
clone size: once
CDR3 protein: CASRGRGGLYEQYF
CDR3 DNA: TGTGCCAGCAGAGGGAGGGGCGGGTTATACGAGCAGTACTTC

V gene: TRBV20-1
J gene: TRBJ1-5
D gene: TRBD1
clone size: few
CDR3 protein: CSARVSGQGLSQPQHF
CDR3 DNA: TGCAGTGCTAGAGTGTCGGGACAGGGGTTAAGTCAGCCCCAGCATTTT

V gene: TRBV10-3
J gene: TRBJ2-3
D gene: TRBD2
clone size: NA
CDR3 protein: CAISGGSSGGNTQYF
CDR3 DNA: TGTGCCATCAGTGGGGGGTCTAGCGGGGGAAATACGCAGTATTTT

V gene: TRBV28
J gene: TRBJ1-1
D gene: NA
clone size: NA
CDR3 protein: CASRQNTEAFF
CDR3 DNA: TGTGCCAGCAGACAGAACACTGAAGCTTTCTTT

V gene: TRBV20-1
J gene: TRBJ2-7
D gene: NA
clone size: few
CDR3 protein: CSATHPRLLHYEQYF
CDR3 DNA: TGCAGTGCCACGCACCCTCGGTTACTACATTACGAGCAGTACTTC

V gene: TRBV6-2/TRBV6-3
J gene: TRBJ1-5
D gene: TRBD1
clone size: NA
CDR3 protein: CASRGQSNQPQHF
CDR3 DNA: TGTGCCAGCAGGGGACAGTCCAATCAGCCCCAGCATTTT

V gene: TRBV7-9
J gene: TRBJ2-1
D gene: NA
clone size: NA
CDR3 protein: CASSPGRQGSDF
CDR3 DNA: TGTGCCAGCAGCCCCGGAAGGCAGGGATCCGACTTC

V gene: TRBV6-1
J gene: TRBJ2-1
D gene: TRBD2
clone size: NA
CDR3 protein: CASSPRLAGGNEQFF
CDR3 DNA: TGTGCCAGCAGTCCCCGACTAGCGGGGGGCAATGAGCAGTTCTTC

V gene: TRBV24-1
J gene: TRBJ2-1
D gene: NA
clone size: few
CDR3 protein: CATRTPGDNEQFF
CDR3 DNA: TGTGCCACCAGGACGCCAGGAGACAATGAGCAGTTCTTC

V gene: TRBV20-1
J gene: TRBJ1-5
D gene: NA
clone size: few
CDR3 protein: CSATPRVRPNQPQHF
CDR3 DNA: TGCAGTGCTACCCCAAGGGTGAGGCCGAATCAGCCCCAGCATTTT

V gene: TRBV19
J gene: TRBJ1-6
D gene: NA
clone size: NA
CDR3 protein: CASTPTGFENSPLHF
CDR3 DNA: TGTGCCAGTACCCCGACAGGCTTTGAAAATTCACCCCTCCACTTT

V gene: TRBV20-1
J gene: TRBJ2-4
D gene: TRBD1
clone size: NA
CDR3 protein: CSARDRTLAKNIQYF
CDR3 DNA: TGCAGTGCTAGGGACAGGACTTTAGCCAAAAACATTCAGTACTTC

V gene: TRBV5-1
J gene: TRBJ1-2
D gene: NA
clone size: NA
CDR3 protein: CASSFVLPGVNGYTF
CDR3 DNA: TGCGCCAGCAGCTTTGTCCTGCCCGGGGTTAATGGCTACACCTTC

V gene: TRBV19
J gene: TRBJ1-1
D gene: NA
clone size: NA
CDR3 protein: CASRSGFNTEAFF
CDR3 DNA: TGTGCCAGTAGATCAGGGTTCAACACTGAAGCTTTCTTT

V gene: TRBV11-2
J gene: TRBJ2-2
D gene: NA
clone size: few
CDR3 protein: CASSLGAIANTGELFF
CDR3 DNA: TGTGCCAGCAGCTTAGGGGCCATCGCGAACACCGGGGAGCTGTTTTTT

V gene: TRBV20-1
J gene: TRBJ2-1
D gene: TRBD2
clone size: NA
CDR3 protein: CSAPPGGPYNEQFF
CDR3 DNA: TGCAGTGCCCCGCCGGGGGGGCCGTACAATGAGCAGTTCTTC

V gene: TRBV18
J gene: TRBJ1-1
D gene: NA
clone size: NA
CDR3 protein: CASSPGAGTEAFF
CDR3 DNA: TGTGCCAGCTCACCAGGGGCGGGCACTGAAGCTTTCTTT

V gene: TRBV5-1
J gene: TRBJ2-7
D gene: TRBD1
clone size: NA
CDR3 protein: CASTRDRGYEQYF
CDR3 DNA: TGCGCCAGCACCCGGGACAGGGGATACGAGCAGTACTTC

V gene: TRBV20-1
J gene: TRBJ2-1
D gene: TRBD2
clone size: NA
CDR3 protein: CSAEPLAGAEKQFF
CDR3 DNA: TGCAGTGCTGAGCCACTAGCGGGGGCCGAAAAGCAGTTCTTC

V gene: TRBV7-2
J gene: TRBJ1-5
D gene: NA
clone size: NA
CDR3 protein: CASSLVSSNQPQHF
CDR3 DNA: TGTGCCAGCAGCTTAGTTAGTAGCAATCAGCCCCAGCATTTT

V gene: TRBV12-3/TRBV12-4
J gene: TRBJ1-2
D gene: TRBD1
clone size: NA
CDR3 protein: CASSLAGTVYGYTF
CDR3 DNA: TGTGCCAGCAGTTTGGCCGGGACAGTCTATGGCTACACCTTC

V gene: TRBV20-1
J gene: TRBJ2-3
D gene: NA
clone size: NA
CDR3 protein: CSASRDFTDTQYF
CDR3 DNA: TGCAGTGCTAGCCGGGACTTCACAGATACGCAGTATTTT

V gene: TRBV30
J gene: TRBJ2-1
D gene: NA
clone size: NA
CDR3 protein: CAWSKGATYNEQFF
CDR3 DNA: TGTGCCTGGAGTAAGGGAGCAACCTACAATGAGCAGTTCTTC

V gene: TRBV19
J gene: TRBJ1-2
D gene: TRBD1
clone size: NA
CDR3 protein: CASSMGTGSYGYTF
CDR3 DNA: TGTGCCAGTAGTATGGGGACAGGGAGCTATGGCTACACCTTC

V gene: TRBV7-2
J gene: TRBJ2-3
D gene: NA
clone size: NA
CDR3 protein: CASSLAASIDTQYF
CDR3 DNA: TGTGCCAGCAGCTTAGCGGCTAGCATAGATACGCAGTATTTT

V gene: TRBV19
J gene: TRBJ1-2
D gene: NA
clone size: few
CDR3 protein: CASTFDTYYGYTF
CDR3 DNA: TGTGCCAGTACCTTCGATACTTACTATGGCTACACCTTC

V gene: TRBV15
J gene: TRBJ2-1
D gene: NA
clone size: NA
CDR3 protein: CATSQGGTYNEQFF
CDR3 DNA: TGTGCCACCAGCCAGGGGGGGACCTACAATGAGCAGTTCTTC

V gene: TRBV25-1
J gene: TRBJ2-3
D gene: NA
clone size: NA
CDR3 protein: CASSLAKDTQYF
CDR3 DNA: TGTGCCAGCAGTCTAGCGAAGGATACGCAGTATTTT

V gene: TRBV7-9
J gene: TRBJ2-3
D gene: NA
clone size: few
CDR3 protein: CASSPKGADTQYF
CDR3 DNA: TGTGCCAGCAGCCCGAAGGGGGCAGATACGCAGTATTTT

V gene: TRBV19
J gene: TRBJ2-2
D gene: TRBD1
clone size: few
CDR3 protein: CASFPGQGVSGELFF
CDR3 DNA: TGTGCCAGTTTTCCGGGACAGGGCGTATCCGGGGAGCTGTTTTTT

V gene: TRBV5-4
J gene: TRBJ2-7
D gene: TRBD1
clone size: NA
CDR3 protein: CASSYNRGEYEQYF
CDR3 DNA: TGTGCCAGCAGCTATAACAGGGGGGAGTACGAGCAGTACTTC

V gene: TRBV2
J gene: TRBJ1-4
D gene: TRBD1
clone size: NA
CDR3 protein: CASNAQGDEGGKLFF
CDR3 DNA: TGTGCCAGCAACGCCCAGGGGGATGAAGGGGGAAAACTGTTTTTT

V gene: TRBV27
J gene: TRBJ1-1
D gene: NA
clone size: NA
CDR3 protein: CASRPRRGFTEAFF
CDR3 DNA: TGTGCCAGCAGACCACGCAGGGGTTTTACTGAAGCTTTCTTT

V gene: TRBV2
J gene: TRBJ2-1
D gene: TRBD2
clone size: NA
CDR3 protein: CASSEMLAGAYNEQFF
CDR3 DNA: TGTGCCAGCAGTGAAATGCTAGCGGGGGCCTACAATGAGCAGTTCTTC

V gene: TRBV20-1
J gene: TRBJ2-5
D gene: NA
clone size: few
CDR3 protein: CSAKGPMSETQYF
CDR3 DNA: TGCAGTGCAAAGGGACCCATGTCGGAGACCCAGTACTTC

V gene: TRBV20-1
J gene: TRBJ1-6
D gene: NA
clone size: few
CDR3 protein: CSARVQDYNSPLHF
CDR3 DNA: TGCAGTGCTAGAGTCCAGGATTATAATTCACCCCTCCACTTT

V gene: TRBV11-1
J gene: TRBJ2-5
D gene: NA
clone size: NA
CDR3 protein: CASSLGSGRETQYF
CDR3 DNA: TGTGCCAGCAGCTTAGGGTCGGGGCGAGAGACCCAGTACTTC

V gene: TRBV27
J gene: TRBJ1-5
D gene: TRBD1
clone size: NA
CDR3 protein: CASIKSGGTALSNQPQHF
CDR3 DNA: TGTGCCAGCATTAAGTCAGGAGGGACAGCCCTAAGCAATCAGCCCCAGCATTTT

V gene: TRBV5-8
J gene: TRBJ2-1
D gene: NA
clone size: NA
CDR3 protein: CASSPGLLGSEQSF
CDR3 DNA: TGTGCCAGCAGCCCTGGCTTGCTTGGAAGTGAGCAGTCCTTC

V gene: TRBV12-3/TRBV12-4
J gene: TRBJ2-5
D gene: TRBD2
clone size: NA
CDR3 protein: CASSLTSGDRAAQYF
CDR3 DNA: TGTGCCAGCAGTTTGACTAGCGGGGACCGGGCGGCCCAGTACTTC

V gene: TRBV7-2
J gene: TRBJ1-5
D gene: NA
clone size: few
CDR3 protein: CASSLGGHGNQPQHF
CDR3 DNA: TGTGCCAGCAGCTTAGGGGGCCATGGCAATCAGCCCCAGCATTTT

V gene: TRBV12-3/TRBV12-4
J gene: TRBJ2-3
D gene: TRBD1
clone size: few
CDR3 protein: CASSRRQGPDTQYF
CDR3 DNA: TGTGCCAGCAGCCGCCGACAGGGGCCAGATACGCAGTATTTT

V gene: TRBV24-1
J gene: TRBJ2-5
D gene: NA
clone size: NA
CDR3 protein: CATSDSLETQYF
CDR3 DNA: TGTGCCACCAGTGATTCCCTAGAGACCCAGTACTTC

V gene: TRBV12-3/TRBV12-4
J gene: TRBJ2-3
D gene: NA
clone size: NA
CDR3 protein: CASTALLSRGDTQYF
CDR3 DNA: TGTGCCAGCACCGCCCTGCTATCTAGGGGAGATACGCAGTATTTT

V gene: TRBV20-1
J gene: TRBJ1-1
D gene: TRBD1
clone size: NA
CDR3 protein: CSARDRTGGNTEAFF
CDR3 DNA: TGCAGTGCTAGAGACCGGACAGGGGGGAACACTGAAGCTTTCTTT

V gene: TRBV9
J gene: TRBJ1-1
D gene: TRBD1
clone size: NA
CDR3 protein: CASSSPGQTNTEAFF
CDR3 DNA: TGTGCCAGCAGCTCTCCGGGACAGACGAACACTGAAGCTTTCTTT

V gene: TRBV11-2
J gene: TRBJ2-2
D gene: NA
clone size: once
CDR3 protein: CASSPRTIRGELFF
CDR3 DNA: TGTGCCAGCAGCCCCCGGACTATCCGCGGGGAGCTGTTTTTT